The rows below give T cell receptor beta chains drawn from one sample of a study of multiple sclerosis patients with progressive multifocal leukoencephalopathy. Assay: immunoSEQ multiplex PCR; the TCRdb copy retains only in-frame clones and omits some. This sample yields some 30,000 clones, of which 85% to 90% are seen a single time; roughly 12% belongs to the top ten. This specimen was PBMCs, taken from a patient treated with natalizumab. Receptors originate from a woman in her 30s with progressive multifocal leukoencephalopathy. The CDR3 runs from the conserved cysteine through the conserved F or W. D genes are given only for firm matches. Size tells how often a clone was seen (once, few, many) or the class of an expanded clone, and some rows leave it out.

TRBV5-1	.	.	TRBJ2-3	CASSLWRGTSTDTQYF	TGCGCCAGCAGCTTGTGGCGGGGTACTAGCACAGATACGCAGTATTTT
TRBV15	.	.	TRBJ2-7	CATSRERLGEQYF	TGTGCCACCAGCAGAGAGAGACTAGGCGAGCAGTACTTC
TRBV20-1	.	TRBD2	TRBJ2-7	CSFGRAGEQYF	TGCAGTTTCGGGAGGGCGGGCGAGCAGTACTTC
TRBV6-1	once	.	TRBJ1-1	CASSELGLMNTEAFF	TGTGCCAGCAGTGAATTGGGGCTCATGAACACTGAAGCTTTCTTT
TRBV6-1	.	.	TRBJ2-3	CASSEGSGGGSDTQYF	TGTGCCAGCAGCGAAGGGTCAGGTGGAGGGTCAGATACGCAGTATTTT
TRBV7-2	.	.	TRBJ2-2	CASSFRAGELFF	TGTGCCAGCAGCTTTAGGGCCGGGGAGCTGTTTTTT
TRBV29-1	.	.	TRBJ1-5	CSVAEGISGQPQHF	TGCAGCGTTGCCGAGGGAATTTCGGGTCAGCCCCAGCATTTT
TRBV25-1	.	.	TRBJ1-6	CASSRPGDLNVLHF	TGTGCCAGCAGTCGTCCCGGTGACCTAAACGTCCTCCACTTT
TRBV5-6	.	.	TRBJ2-3	CASSTGMGADTQYF	TGTGCCAGCAGCACAGGAATGGGCGCAGATACGCAGTATTTT
TRBV7-8	.	.	TRBJ1-1	CASSLVSGLTNTEAFF	TGTGCCAGCAGCTTAGTTTCGGGACTCACGAACACTGAAGCTTTCTTT
TRBV6-5	.	.	TRBJ2-7	CASRLGTEQYF	TGTGCCAGCAGATTGGGGACAGAGCAGTACTTC
TRBV2	.	TRBD1	TRBJ1-3	CASRLDRTSGNTIYF	TGTGCCAGCAGACTGGACAGGACCTCTGGAAACACCATATATTTT
TRBV10-3	.	TRBD1	TRBJ1-6	CAIGRDSNSPLHF	TGTGCCATCGGCCGGGACAGCAATTCACCCCTCCACTTT
TRBV11-3	.	.	TRBJ2-2	CASSLGSTGELFF	TGTGCCAGCAGCTTGGGAAGCACCGGGGAGCTGTTTTTT
TRBV5-5	.	.	TRBJ2-7	CASSSGPNAYEQYF	TGTGCCAGCAGCTCGGGACCAAATGCTTACGAGCAGTACTTC
TRBV21-1	.	.	TRBJ1-2	CASLFLLEGDSYTF	TGTGCCAGCCTCTTTTTATTGGAGGGGGATAGCTACACCTTC
TRBV28	.	TRBD2	TRBJ2-3	CASNSLSGRASDTQYF	TGTGCCAGCAATTCATTAAGCGGGAGGGCCTCAGATACGCAGTATTTT
TRBV18	.	TRBD1	TRBJ2-7	CASSPGTGGAGEQYF	TGTGCCAGCTCACCGGGGACAGGGGGCGCGGGGGAGCAGTACTTC
TRBV19	.	TRBD1	TRBJ1-5	CASSLSQGASQPQHF	TGTGCCAGTAGTCTATCCCAGGGGGCGAGTCAGCCCCAGCATTTT
TRBV13	.	TRBD1	TRBJ1-2	CASSSRQGSYGYTF	TGTGCCAGCAGCTCAAGACAGGGGAGCTATGGCTACACCTTC
TRBV29-1	.	TRBD2	TRBJ2-3	CSEKYTSASEDTQYF	TGCAGCGAGAAATACACTAGCGCCAGCGAAGATACGCAGTATTTT
TRBV6-5	.	TRBD1	TRBJ1-1	CASNSGTGYTEAFF	TGTGCCAGCAACTCCGGGACAGGGTACACTGAAGCTTTCTTT
TRBV6-1	.	.	TRBJ1-4	CASSEFSGGAHEKLFF	TGTGCCAGCAGTGAGTTCTCCGGGGGGGCACATGAAAAACTGTTTTTT
TRBV11-1	.	TRBD1	TRBJ2-3	CASSPRTGVASTDTQYF	TGTGCCAGCAGCCCTAGGACAGGAGTTGCTAGCACAGATACGCAGTATTTT
TRBV7-9	.	.	TRBJ2-7	CASSWGNEHEQYF	TGTGCCAGCAGCTGGGGTAATGAACACGAGCAGTACTTC
TRBV5-4	once	TRBD2	TRBJ2-3	CASSLEAAGADTQYF	TGTGCCAGCAGCTTGGAGGCGGCGGGAGCAGATACGCAGTATTTT
TRBV7-2	once	TRBD2	TRBJ2-1	CASSLSGGHNEQFF	TGTGCCAGCAGCTTGTCGGGAGGGCACAATGAGCAGTTCTTC
TRBV6-5	.	.	TRBJ1-1	CASSLKSRGLAEAFF	TGTGCCAGCAGCCTAAAGAGTCGGGGGCTAGCTGAAGCTTTCTTT